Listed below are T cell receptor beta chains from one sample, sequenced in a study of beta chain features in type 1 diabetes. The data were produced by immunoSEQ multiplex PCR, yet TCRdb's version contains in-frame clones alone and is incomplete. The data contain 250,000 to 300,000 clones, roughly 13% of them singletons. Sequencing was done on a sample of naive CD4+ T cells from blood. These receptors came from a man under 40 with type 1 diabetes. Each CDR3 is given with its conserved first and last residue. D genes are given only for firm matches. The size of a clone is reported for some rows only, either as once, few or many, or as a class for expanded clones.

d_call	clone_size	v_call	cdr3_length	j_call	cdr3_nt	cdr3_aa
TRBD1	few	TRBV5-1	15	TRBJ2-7	TGCGCCAGCAGCTTGGGGACAGGGGTTTTCTACGAGCAGTACTTC	CASSLGTGVFYEQYF
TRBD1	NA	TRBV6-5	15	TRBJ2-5	TGTGCCAGCAGCCGGGACAGGGTGGGTCGCGAGACCCAGTACTTC	CASSRDRVGRETQYF
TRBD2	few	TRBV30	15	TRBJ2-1	TGTGCCTGGAGCCCGGGACTAGCGGGAAGCCATGAGCAGTTCTTC	CAWSPGLAGSHEQFF
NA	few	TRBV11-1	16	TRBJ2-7	TGTGCCAGCAGCCCACGGCCGGTCCCCCCAGGCTACGAGCAGTACTTC	CASSPRPVPPGYEQYF
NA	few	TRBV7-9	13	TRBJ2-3	TGTGCCTCACTAGGGGGTAGCACAGATACGCAGTATTTT	CASLGGSTDTQYF
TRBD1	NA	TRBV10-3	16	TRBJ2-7	TGTGCCATCAGTCCTACCCGGGACAGGGCGGACAGCGAGCAGTACTTC	CAISPTRDRADSEQYF
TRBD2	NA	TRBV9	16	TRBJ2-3	TGTGCCAGCAGCGTAGACCTAGCGGGAGGGCGGAATACGCAGTATTTT	CASSVDLAGGRNTQYF
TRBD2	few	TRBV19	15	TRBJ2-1	TGTGCCAGTAGTGAATGGCGGGAGAGTTGGAATGAGCAGTTCTTC	CASSEWRESWNEQFF
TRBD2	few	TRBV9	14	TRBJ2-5	TGTGCCAGCAGCGTGGGACTAGCCCTGGAGACCCAGTACTTC	CASSVGLALETQYF
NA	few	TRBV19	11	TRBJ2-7	TGTGCCAGTAAGACAGATTACGAGCAGTACTTC	CASKTDYEQYF
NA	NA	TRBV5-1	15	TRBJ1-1	TGCGCCAGCAGCTTGGCCGGGTCTGGTGCCGCTGAAGCTTTCTTT	CASSLAGSGAAEAFF
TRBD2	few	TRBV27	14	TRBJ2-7	TGTGCCAGCAGTTTTAAGGGACTAGCGGACGAGCAGTACTTC	CASSFKGLADEQYF
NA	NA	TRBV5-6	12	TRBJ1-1	TGTGCCAGCAGCTCACAGGGTGAAGAAGCTTTCTTT	CASSSQGEEAFF
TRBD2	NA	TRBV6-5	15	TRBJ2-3	TGTGCCAGCAGCCCTGGGCGGGGGGTAGGAGATACGCAGTATTTT	CASSPGRGVGDTQYF
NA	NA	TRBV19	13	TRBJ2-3	TGTGCCAGTAGCGGGACTCAGGGAGATACGCAGTATTTT	CASSGTQGDTQYF
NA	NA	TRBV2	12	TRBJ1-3	TGTGCCAGCAGTGCTGTGGGAAACACCATATATTTT	CASSAVGNTIYF
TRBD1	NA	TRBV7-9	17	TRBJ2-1	TGTGCCAGCACCCGTCAGGGGGCCGGCGGCTCCTACAATGAGCAGTTCTTC	CASTRQGAGGSYNEQFF
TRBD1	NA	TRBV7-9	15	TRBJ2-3	TGTGCCAGCAGCTTAGACATTACAGGGGCAGATACGCAGTATTTT	CASSLDITGADTQYF
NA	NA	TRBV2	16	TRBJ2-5	TGTGCCAGCAGCGCCGACAGTATGGGTAACGGAGAGACCCAGTACTTC	CASSADSMGNGETQYF
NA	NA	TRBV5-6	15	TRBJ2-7	TGTGCCAGCAGCAGGGGGACGGCGTTTGGCTACGAGCAGTACTTC	CASSRGTAFGYEQYF
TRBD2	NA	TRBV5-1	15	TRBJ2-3	TGCGCCAGCAGCTTGGATCGCGGGAGAAAGAATACGCAGTATTTT	CASSLDRGRKNTQYF
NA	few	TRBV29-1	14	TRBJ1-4	TGCAGCGTTGGTGCAACTACAACTAATGAAAAACTGTTTTTT	CSVGATTTNEKLFF
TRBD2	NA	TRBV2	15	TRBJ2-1	TGTGCCAGCAGGTATGGACTAGCGGGAGACAATGAGCAGTTCTTC	CASRYGLAGDNEQFF
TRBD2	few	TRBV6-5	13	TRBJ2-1	TGTGCCAGCAGCCCCCGAGAGCGGGAGAAGCAGTTCTTC	CASSPREREKQFF
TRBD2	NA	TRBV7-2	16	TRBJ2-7	TGTGCCAGCAGCCAATTTGAGGGGACTAGAAACCACGAGCAGTACTTC	CASSQFEGTRNHEQYF
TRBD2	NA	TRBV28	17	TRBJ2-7	TGTGCCAGCAGTTTAGGGGGACTAGCGGGAGGGCCGAGGGAGCAGTACTTC	CASSLGGLAGGPREQYF
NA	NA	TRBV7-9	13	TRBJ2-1	TGTGCCAGCAGCCGAGGTGGGGGGAATGAGCAGTTCTTC	CASSRGGGNEQFF
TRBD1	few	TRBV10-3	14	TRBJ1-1	TGTGCCATCAGATTGGGACAGGCCAACACTGAAGCTTTCTTT	CAIRLGQANTEAFF
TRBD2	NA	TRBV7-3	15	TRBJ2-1	TGTGCCAGCAGCACTAGCGGGAGCTCCTACAATGAGCAGTTCTTC	CASSTSGSSYNEQFF
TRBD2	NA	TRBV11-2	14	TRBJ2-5	TGTGCCAGCAGCCGTACTAGCGCCCAAGAGACCCAGTACTTC	CASSRTSAQETQYF
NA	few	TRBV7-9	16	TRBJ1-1	TGTGCCAGCAGCTTAGGAACAGGTTCACCGAACACTGAAGCTTTCTTT	CASSLGTGSPNTEAFF
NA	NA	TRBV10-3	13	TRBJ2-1	TGTGCCATCACCGCGTCTTACACGGGTGAGCAGTTCTTC	CAITASYTGEQFF